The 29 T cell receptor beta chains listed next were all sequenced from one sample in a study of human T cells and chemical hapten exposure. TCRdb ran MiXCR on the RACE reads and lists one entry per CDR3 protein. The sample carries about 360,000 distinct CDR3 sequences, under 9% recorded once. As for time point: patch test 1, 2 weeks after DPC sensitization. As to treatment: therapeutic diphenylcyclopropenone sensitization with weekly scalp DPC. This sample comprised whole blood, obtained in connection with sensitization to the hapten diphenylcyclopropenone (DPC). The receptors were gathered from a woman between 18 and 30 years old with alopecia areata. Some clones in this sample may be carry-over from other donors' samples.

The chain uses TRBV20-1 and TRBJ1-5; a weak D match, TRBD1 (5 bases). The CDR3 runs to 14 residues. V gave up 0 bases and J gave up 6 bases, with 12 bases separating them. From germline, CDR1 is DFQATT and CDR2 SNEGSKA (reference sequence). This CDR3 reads CSAREGGGFQPQHF. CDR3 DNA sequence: TGCAGTGCTAGAGAGGGTGGGGGGTTTCAGCCCCAGCATTTT.

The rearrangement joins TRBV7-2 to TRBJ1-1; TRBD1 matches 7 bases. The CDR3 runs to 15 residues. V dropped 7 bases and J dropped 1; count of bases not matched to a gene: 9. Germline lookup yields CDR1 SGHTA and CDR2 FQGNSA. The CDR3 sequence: CASIEQQGWNTEAFF. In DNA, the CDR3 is TGTGCCAGCATCGAACAACAGGGGTGGAACACTGAAGCTTTCTTT.

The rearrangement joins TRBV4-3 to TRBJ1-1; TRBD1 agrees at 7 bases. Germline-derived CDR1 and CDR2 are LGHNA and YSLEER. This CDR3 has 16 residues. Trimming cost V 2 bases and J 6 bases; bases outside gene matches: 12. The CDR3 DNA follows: TGCGCCAGCAGCCAAAATCGGAACAGGGGTGCTTCTGAAGCTTTCTTT. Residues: CASSQNRNRGASEAFF.

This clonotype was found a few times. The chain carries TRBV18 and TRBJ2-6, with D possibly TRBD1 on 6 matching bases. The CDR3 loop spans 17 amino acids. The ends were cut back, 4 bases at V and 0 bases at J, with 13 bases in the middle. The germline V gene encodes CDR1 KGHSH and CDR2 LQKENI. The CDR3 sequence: CASSLQGSSSGANVLTF. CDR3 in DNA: TGTGCCAGCTCACTACAGGGATCTAGCTCTGGGGCCAACGTCCTGACTTTC.

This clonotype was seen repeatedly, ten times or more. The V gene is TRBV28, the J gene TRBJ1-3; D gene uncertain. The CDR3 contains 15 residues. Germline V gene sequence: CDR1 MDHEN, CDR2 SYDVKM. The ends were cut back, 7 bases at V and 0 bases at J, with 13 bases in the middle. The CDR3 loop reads CASKEGSISGNTIYF. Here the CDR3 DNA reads TGTGCCAGCAAGGAGGGCTCCATCTCTGGAAACACCATATATTTT.

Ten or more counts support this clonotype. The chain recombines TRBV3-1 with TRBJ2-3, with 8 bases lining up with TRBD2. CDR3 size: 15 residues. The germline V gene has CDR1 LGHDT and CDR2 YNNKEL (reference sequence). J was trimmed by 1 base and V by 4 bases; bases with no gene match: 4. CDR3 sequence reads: CASSPRRGGTDTQYF. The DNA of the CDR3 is TGTGCCAGCAGCCCCAGGCGGGGGGGCACAGATACGCAGTATTTT.

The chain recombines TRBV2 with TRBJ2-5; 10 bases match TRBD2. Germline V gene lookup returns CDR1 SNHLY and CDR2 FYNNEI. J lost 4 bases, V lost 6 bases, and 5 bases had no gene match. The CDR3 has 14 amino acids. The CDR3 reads CASSTGLATETQYF. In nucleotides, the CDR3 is TGTGCCAGCAGCACGGGACTAGCGACAGAGACCCAGTACTTC. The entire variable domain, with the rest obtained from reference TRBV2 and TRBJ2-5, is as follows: EPEVTQTPSHQVTQMGQEVILRCVPISNHLYFYWYRQILGQKVEFLVSFYNNEISEKSEIFDDQFSVERPDGSNFTLKIRSTKLEDSAMYFCASSTGLATETQYFGPGTRLLVL.

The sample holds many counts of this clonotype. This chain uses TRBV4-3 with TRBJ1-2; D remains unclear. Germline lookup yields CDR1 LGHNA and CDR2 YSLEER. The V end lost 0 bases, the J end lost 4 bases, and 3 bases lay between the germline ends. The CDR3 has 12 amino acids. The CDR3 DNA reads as TGCGCCAGCAGCCAAGATTCCTATGGCTACACCTTC. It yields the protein CASSQDSYGYTF.

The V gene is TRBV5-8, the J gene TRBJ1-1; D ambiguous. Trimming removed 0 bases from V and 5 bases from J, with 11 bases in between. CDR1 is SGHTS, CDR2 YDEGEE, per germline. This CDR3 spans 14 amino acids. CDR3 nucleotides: TGTGCCAGCAGCTTGGGGGAAGTAAGAACTGAAGCTTTCTTT. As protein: CASSLGEVRTEAFF.

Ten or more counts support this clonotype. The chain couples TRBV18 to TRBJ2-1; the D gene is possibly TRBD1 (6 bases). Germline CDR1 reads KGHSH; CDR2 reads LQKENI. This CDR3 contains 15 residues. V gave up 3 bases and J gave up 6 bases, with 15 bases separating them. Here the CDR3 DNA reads TGTGCCAGCTCACCGAACCTGCTAGGGGGCAATGAGCAGTTCTTC. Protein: CASSPNLLGGNEQFF.

CDR3 DNA: TGTGCCAGCAGAAACTCTGGGGACTTCAGGAGCGGAAACACCATATATTTT. It encodes CASRNSGDFRSGNTIYF. The gene calls are TRBV2 and TRBJ1-3; tentatively, D is TRBD1 (5 bases). Looked up from germline, CDR1 is SNHLY and CDR2 is FYNNEI. The V end lost 6 bases, the J end lost 4 bases, and 22 bases lay between the germline ends. This CDR3 is 17 amino acids long. The variable domain in full, with the rest retrieved from reference TRBV2 and TRBJ1-3, is EPEVTQTPSHQVTQMGQEVILRCVPISNHLYFYWYRQILGQKVEFLVSFYNNEISEKSEIFDDQFSVERPDGSNFTLKIRSTKLEDSAMYFCASRNSGDFRSGNTIYFGEGSWLTVV.

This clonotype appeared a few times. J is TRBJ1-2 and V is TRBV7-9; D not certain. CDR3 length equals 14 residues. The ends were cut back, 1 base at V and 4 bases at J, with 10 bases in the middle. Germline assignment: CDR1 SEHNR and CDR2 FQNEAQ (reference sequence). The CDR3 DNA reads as TGTGCCAGCAGCTTAGGGCCCTCTGTCTATGGCTACACCTTC. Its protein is CASSLGPSVYGYTF. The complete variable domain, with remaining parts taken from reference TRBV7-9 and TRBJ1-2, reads DTGVSQNPRHKITKRGQNVTFRCDPISEHNRLYWYRQTLGQGPEFLTYFQNEAQLEKSRLLSDRFSAERPKGSFSTLEIQRTEQGDSAMYLCASSLGPSVYGYTFGSGTRLTVV.

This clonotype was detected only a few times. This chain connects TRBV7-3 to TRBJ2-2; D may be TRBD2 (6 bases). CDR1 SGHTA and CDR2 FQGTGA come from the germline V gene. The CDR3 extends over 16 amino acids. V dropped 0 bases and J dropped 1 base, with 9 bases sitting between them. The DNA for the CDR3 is TGTGCCAGCAGCTTAACGGCGGGACTGAACACCGGGGAGCTGTTTTTT. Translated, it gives CASSLTAGLNTGELFF.

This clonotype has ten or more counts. The CDR3 nucleotides read TGCGCCTCATCACAAACCGGGAGACCAGAAGAGACCCAGTACTTC. Its translation: CASSQTGRPEETQYF. The genes are TRBV5-1 and TRBJ2-5; D perhaps matches TRBD2 (6 bases). CDR1 is SGHRS and CDR2 is YFSETQ in the germline V gene. The V and J ends lost 10 bases and 3 bases respectively, with 22 bases between them. This CDR3 has 15 amino acids.

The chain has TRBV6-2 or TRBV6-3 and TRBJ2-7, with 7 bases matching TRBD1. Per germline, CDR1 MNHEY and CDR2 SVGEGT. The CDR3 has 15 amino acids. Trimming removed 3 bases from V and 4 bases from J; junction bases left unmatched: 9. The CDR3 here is CASSYTLGQQYEQYF. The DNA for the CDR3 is TGTGCCAGCAGTTATACGTTGGGACAGCAATACGAGCAGTACTTC.

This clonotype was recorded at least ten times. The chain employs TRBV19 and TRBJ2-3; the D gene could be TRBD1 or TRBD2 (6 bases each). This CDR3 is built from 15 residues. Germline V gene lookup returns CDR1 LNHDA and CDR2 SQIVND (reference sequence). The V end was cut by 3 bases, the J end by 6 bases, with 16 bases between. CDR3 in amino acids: CASSIARGGWDTQYF. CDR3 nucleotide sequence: TGTGCCAGTAGTATTGCTAGAGGGGGGTGGGATACGCAGTATTTT.

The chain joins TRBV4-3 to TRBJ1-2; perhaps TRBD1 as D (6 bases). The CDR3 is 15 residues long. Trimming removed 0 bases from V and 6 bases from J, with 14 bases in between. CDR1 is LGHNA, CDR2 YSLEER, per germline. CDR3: CASSQEIGQIHGYTF. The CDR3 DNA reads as TGCGCCAGCAGCCAAGAAATAGGACAGATCCATGGCTACACCTTC.

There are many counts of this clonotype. This CDR3 is CASSLMGRKVQETQYF. The DNA for the CDR3 is TGTGCCAGCAGCTTAATGGGGCGTAAGGTCCAAGAGACCCAGTACTTC. This chain links TRBV5-6 with TRBJ2-5, with a weak D call TRBD1 (5 bases). The CDR3 spans 16 residues. Germline CDR1 SGHDT, CDR2 YYEEEE. Deletions cut 2 bases from V and 1 base from J, with 15 bases between.

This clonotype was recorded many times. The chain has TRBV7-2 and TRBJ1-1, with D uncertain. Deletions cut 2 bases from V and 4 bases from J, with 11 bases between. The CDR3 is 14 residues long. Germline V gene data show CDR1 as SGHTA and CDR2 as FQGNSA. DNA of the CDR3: TGTGCCAGCAGCTTAAATAGAGGCGGCACTGAAGCTTTCTTT. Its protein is CASSLNRGGTEAFF.

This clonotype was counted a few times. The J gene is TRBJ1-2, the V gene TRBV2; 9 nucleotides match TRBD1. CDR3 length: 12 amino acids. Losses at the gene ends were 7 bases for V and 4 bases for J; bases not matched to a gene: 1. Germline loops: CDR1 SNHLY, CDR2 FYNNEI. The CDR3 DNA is TGTGCCAGCACGGACAGGGGCTATGGCTACACCTTC. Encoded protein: CASTDRGYGYTF.

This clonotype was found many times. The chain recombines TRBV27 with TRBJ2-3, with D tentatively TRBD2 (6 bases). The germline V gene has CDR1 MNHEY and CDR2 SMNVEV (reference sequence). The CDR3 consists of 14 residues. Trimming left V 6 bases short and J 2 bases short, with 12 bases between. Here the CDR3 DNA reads TGTGCCAGCAGCCAACTAGCTACCACAGATACGCAGTATTTT. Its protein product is CASSQLATTDTQYF.

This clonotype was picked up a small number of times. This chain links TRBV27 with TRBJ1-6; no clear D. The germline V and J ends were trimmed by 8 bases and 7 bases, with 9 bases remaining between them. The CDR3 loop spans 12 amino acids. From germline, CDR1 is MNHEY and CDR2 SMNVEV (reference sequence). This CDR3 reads CASYNPNSPLHF. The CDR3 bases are TGTGCCAGCTACAACCCGAATTCACCCCTCCACTTT.

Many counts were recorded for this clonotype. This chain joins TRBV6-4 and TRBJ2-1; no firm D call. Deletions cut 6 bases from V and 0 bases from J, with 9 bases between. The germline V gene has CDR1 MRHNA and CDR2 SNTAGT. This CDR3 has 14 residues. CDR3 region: CASSPGLSYNEQFF. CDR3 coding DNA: TGTGCCAGCAGCCCGGGTCTCTCCTACAATGAGCAGTTCTTC.

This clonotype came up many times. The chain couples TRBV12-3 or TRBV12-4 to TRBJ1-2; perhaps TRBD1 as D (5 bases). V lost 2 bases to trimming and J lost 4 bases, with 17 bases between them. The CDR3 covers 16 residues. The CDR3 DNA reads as TGTGCCAGCAGTTTAAGTTCGACACAGGATCGCTATGGCTACACCTTC. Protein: CASSLSSTQDRYGYTF.

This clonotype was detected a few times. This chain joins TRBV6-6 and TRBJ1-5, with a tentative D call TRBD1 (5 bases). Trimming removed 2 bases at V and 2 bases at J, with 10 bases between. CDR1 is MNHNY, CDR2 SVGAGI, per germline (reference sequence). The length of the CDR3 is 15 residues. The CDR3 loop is CASSYAQEGNQPQHF. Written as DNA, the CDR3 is TGTGCCAGCAGTTACGCACAGGAGGGCAATCAGCCCCAGCATTTT.

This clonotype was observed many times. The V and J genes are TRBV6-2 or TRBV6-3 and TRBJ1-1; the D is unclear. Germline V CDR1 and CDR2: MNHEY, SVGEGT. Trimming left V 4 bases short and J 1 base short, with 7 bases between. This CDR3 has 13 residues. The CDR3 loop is CASSLNRNTEAFF. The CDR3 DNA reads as TGTGCCAGCAGTTTAAACAGGAACACTGAAGCTTTCTTT.

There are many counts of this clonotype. The CDR3 DNA reads TGTGCCAGCAGCCCGCGAACGGGGGACAGCTATCCCTACGAGCAGTACTTC. Residues: CASSPRTGDSYPYEQYF. This rearrangement joins TRBV7-9 to TRBJ2-7; perhaps TRBD1 as D (7 bases). V dropped 5 bases and J dropped 2 bases, with 22 bases sitting between them. Per germline, CDR1 SEHNR and CDR2 FQNEAQ (reference sequence). This CDR3 contains 17 residues.

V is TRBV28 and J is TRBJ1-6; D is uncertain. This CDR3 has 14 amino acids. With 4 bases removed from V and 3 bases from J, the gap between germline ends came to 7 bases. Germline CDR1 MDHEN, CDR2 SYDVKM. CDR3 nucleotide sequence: TGTGCCAGCAGTTCAAGTTTCTATAATTCACCCCTCCACTTT. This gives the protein CASSSSFYNSPLHF.

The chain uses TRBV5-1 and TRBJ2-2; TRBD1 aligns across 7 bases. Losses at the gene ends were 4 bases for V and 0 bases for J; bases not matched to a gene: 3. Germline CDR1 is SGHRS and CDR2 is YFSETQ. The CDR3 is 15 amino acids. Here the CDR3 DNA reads TGCGCCAGCAGCAGGGGACAGACGAACACCGGGGAGCTGTTTTTT. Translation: CASSRGQTNTGELFF.